Listed below are T cell receptor beta chains from one sample, sequenced in a study of CD8 T cells in Susac syndrome. Each CDR3 protein gets one entry after TCRdb re-called the immunoSEQ multiplex PCR reads with MiXCR. The table lists under 200,000 distinct CDR3 sequences, 75% to 95% of them singletons. Sequenced material: CD4+ T cells from PBMCs. These receptors all stem from a human donor with Susac syndrome. Each CDR3 is given with its conserved first and last residue. A D gene is named only where the DNA matches it firmly. The size of a clone is reported for some rows only, either as once, few or many, or as a class for expanded clones.

clone size: -
D gene: TRBD1
V gene: TRBV7-9
J gene: TRBJ1-4
CDR3 protein: CASSFGTVTNEKLFF
CDR3 DNA: TGTGCCAGCAGCTTCGGGACAGTGACTAATGAAAAACTGTTTTTT

clone size: -
D gene: TRBD2
V gene: TRBV12-3/TRBV12-4
J gene: TRBJ2-5
CDR3 protein: CASSFAGVGTQYF
CDR3 DNA: TGTGCCAGCAGTTTCGCGGGAGTGGGGACCCAGTACTTC

clone size: few
D gene: -
V gene: TRBV30
J gene: TRBJ2-5
CDR3 protein: CAWSVRQETQYF
CDR3 DNA: TGTGCCTGGAGTGTCAGGCAAGAGACCCAGTACTTC

clone size: -
D gene: -
V gene: TRBV6-5
J gene: TRBJ1-1
CDR3 protein: CATRDQRNTEAFF
CDR3 DNA: TGTGCCACCCGGGATCAAAGGAACACTGAAGCTTTCTTT

clone size: -
D gene: -
V gene: TRBV6-5
J gene: TRBJ1-1
CDR3 protein: CASRRAGGTEAFF
CDR3 DNA: TGTGCCAGCCGCAGGGCGGGGGGCACTGAAGCTTTCTTT

clone size: -
D gene: -
V gene: TRBV30
J gene: TRBJ1-1
CDR3 protein: CAWSVPVTEAFF
CDR3 DNA: TGTGCCTGGAGTGTACCCGTTACTGAAGCTTTCTTT

clone size: -
D gene: -
V gene: TRBV12-3/TRBV12-4
J gene: TRBJ1-4
CDR3 protein: CASSFGRREKLFF
CDR3 DNA: TGTGCCAGCAGTTTCGGGCGGAGGGAAAAACTGTTTTTT

clone size: -
D gene: -
V gene: TRBV7-3
J gene: TRBJ2-2
CDR3 protein: CASSLTGASNTGELFF
CDR3 DNA: TGTGCCAGCAGCTTAACAGGGGCGTCCAACACCGGGGAGCTGTTTTTT

clone size: -
D gene: -
V gene: TRBV24-1
J gene: TRBJ2-3
CDR3 protein: CATGGTNAPDTQYF
CDR3 DNA: TGTGCCACTGGCGGGACCAATGCTCCAGATACGCAGTATTTT

clone size: -
D gene: -
V gene: TRBV7-9
J gene: TRBJ2-5
CDR3 protein: CASRLKQETQYF
CDR3 DNA: TGTGCCAGCAGACTTAAACAAGAGACCCAGTACTTC

clone size: -
D gene: TRBD2
V gene: TRBV7-3
J gene: TRBJ2-3
CDR3 protein: CASSKRGDTDTQYF
CDR3 DNA: TGTGCCAGCTCTAAGCGGGGAGACACAGATACGCAGTATTTT

clone size: -
D gene: TRBD1
V gene: TRBV2
J gene: TRBJ2-3
CDR3 protein: CASRVTGTGTDTQYF
CDR3 DNA: TGTGCCAGCAGGGTAACCGGGACAGGCACAGATACGCAGTATTTT

clone size: -
D gene: TRBD2
V gene: TRBV3-1
J gene: TRBJ2-5
CDR3 protein: CASSQTPAGVQETQYF
CDR3 DNA: TGTGCCAGCAGCCAAACCCCAGCGGGGGTACAAGAGACCCAGTACTTC

clone size: -
D gene: -
V gene: TRBV12-5
J gene: TRBJ1-1
CDR3 protein: CASGLEPGTEAFF
CDR3 DNA: TGTGCTAGTGGTTTGGAGCCGGGGACTGAAGCTTTCTTT

clone size: -
D gene: TRBD2
V gene: TRBV6-5
J gene: TRBJ2-1
CDR3 protein: CASSKRTSGSNEQFF
CDR3 DNA: TGTGCCAGCTCAAAGCGGACTAGCGGGAGTAATGAGCAGTTCTTC

clone size: once
D gene: -
V gene: TRBV4-2
J gene: TRBJ2-2
CDR3 protein: CASSPTSGGINRGAGELFF
CDR3 DNA: TGTGCCAGCAGCCCCACTTCGGGCGGGATAAACCGAGGGGCCGGGGAGCTGTTTTTT

clone size: -
D gene: TRBD1
V gene: TRBV19
J gene: TRBJ1-2
CDR3 protein: CASSTRDRVNYGYTF
CDR3 DNA: TGTGCCAGTAGTACCCGGGACAGGGTTAACTATGGCTACACCTTC

clone size: -
D gene: TRBD1
V gene: TRBV27
J gene: TRBJ2-5
CDR3 protein: CASSSNRGQETQYF
CDR3 DNA: TGTGCCAGCAGTTCAAACAGGGGGCAAGAGACCCAGTACTTC

clone size: -
D gene: TRBD1
V gene: TRBV12-3/TRBV12-4
J gene: TRBJ1-1
CDR3 protein: CASRFEGAGTEAFF
CDR3 DNA: TGTGCCAGCAGATTTGAGGGGGCTGGCACTGAAGCTTTCTTT

clone size: -
D gene: -
V gene: TRBV6-2/TRBV6-3
J gene: TRBJ2-2
CDR3 protein: CASTNQDGELFF
CDR3 DNA: TGTGCCAGCACCAACCAGGATGGGGAGCTGTTTTTT

clone size: -
D gene: TRBD2
V gene: TRBV9
J gene: TRBJ2-3
CDR3 protein: CASSVRLAGGPDTQYF
CDR3 DNA: TGTGCCAGCAGCGTAAGACTAGCGGGAGGGCCAGATACGCAGTATTTT

clone size: -
D gene: -
V gene: TRBV9
J gene: TRBJ1-2
CDR3 protein: CASSVAAQSYGYTF
CDR3 DNA: TGTGCCAGCAGCGTAGCTGCACAGAGCTATGGCTACACCTTC

clone size: -
D gene: TRBD1
V gene: TRBV18
J gene: TRBJ2-7
CDR3 protein: CASSPQDRGTYEQYF
CDR3 DNA: TGTGCCAGCTCACCCCAGGACAGGGGCACCTACGAGCAGTACTTC

clone size: -
D gene: -
V gene: TRBV20-1
J gene: TRBJ1-5
CDR3 protein: CSARDTGAVQPQHF
CDR3 DNA: TGCAGTGCTAGAGATACCGGGGCGGTTCAGCCCCAGCATTTT

clone size: -
D gene: -
V gene: TRBV5-4
J gene: TRBJ1-1
CDR3 protein: CASSTAGGRDGEAFF
CDR3 DNA: TGTGCCAGCAGCACCGCCGGGGGGAGGGACGGTGAAGCTTTCTTT

clone size: -
D gene: TRBD1
V gene: TRBV18
J gene: TRBJ1-1
CDR3 protein: CASSPRLGGGTEAFF
CDR3 DNA: TGTGCCAGCTCACCACGACTAGGGGGCGGCACTGAAGCTTTCTTT

clone size: -
D gene: TRBD2
V gene: TRBV5-4
J gene: TRBJ2-5
CDR3 protein: CASSFRLAGGQGTQYF
CDR3 DNA: TGTGCCAGCAGCTTCCGACTAGCGGGGGGGCAGGGGACCCAGTACTTC

clone size: -
D gene: -
V gene: TRBV30
J gene: TRBJ1-5
CDR3 protein: CAWSLGGNSNQPQHF
CDR3 DNA: TGTGCCTGGAGTCTTGGGGGGAATAGCAATCAGCCCCAGCATTTT

clone size: -
D gene: -
V gene: TRBV24-1
J gene: TRBJ2-3
CDR3 protein: CATSDGPGQSTDTQYF
CDR3 DNA: TGTGCCACCAGTGATGGTCCAGGACAAAGCACAGATACGCAGTATTTT

clone size: -
D gene: -
V gene: TRBV9
J gene: TRBJ2-5
CDR3 protein: CASSVAGRGETQYF
CDR3 DNA: TGTGCCAGCAGCGTAGCAGGCCGGGGAGAGACCCAGTACTTC

clone size: -
D gene: -
V gene: TRBV6-1
J gene: TRBJ2-7
CDR3 protein: CASSEGTTRTYEQYF
CDR3 DNA: TGTGCCAGCAGTGAAGGGACTACGAGAACCTACGAGCAGTACTTC

clone size: -
D gene: -
V gene: TRBV30
J gene: TRBJ1-4
CDR3 protein: CACDTSTNEKLFF
CDR3 DNA: TGTGCCTGCGACACCTCAACTAATGAAAAACTGTTTTTT

clone size: -
D gene: -
V gene: TRBV5-1
J gene: TRBJ2-1
CDR3 protein: CASSTDEDNEQFF
CDR3 DNA: TGCGCCAGCAGCACCGACGAGGACAATGAGCAGTTCTTC

clone size: -
D gene: -
V gene: TRBV4-1
J gene: TRBJ2-7
CDR3 protein: CASSQGQGINEQYF
CDR3 DNA: TGCGCCAGCAGCCAAGGGCAGGGGATCAACGAGCAGTACTTC

clone size: -
D gene: -
V gene: TRBV2
J gene: TRBJ1-2
CDR3 protein: CASSDEYGYGYTF
CDR3 DNA: TGTGCCAGCAGTGATGAGTACGGCTATGGCTACACCTTC

clone size: -
D gene: TRBD1
V gene: TRBV11-2
J gene: TRBJ2-7
CDR3 protein: CASSLGTGVRYEQYF
CDR3 DNA: TGTGCCAGCAGCTTAGGGACAGGGGTTCGTTACGAGCAGTACTTC

clone size: -
D gene: -
V gene: TRBV5-1
J gene: TRBJ1-2
CDR3 protein: CASSPLMAGHGYTF
CDR3 DNA: TGCGCCAGCAGCCCACTGATGGCAGGCCATGGCTACACCTTC

clone size: -
D gene: -
V gene: TRBV11-1
J gene: TRBJ2-1
CDR3 protein: CASSIDWVSYNEQFF
CDR3 DNA: TGTGCCAGCAGCATAGACTGGGTCTCCTACAATGAGCAGTTCTTC

clone size: -
D gene: -
V gene: TRBV29-1
J gene: TRBJ2-3
CDR3 protein: CSVESQGSTDTQYF
CDR3 DNA: TGCAGCGTGGAATCTCAGGGGTCCACAGATACGCAGTATTTT

clone size: -
D gene: -
V gene: TRBV18
J gene: TRBJ2-5
CDR3 protein: CASSRTQWETQYF
CDR3 DNA: TGTGCCAGCTCGCGGACTCAGTGGGAGACCCAGTACTTC

clone size: -
D gene: -
V gene: TRBV7-9
J gene: TRBJ1-6
CDR3 protein: CASSLGRVSYNSPLHF
CDR3 DNA: TGTGCCAGCAGCCTAGGGCGGGTTTCCTATAATTCACCCCTCCACTTT

clone size: -
D gene: TRBD2
V gene: TRBV4-1
J gene: TRBJ2-7
CDR3 protein: CASRVVPSGGGLEQYF
CDR3 DNA: TGCGCCAGCAGAGTCGTCCCTAGCGGGGGGGGACTCGAGCAGTACTTC

clone size: -
D gene: -
V gene: TRBV12-3/TRBV12-4
J gene: TRBJ1-5
CDR3 protein: CASSPQTYSNQPQHF
CDR3 DNA: TGTGCCAGCAGTCCACAGACGTATAGCAATCAGCCCCAGCATTTT

clone size: -
D gene: TRBD2
V gene: TRBV12-3/TRBV12-4
J gene: TRBJ2-2
CDR3 protein: CASRGLASNTGELFF
CDR3 DNA: TGTGCCAGCAGGGGACTAGCGAGTAACACCGGGGAGCTGTTTTTT

clone size: -
D gene: -
V gene: TRBV29-1
J gene: TRBJ2-5
CDR3 protein: CSVSGHRGETQYF
CDR3 DNA: TGCAGCGTCTCAGGGCACAGAGGCGAGACCCAGTACTTC

clone size: -
D gene: TRBD1
V gene: TRBV7-9
J gene: TRBJ1-5
CDR3 protein: CASSLEWGQGFYQPQHF
CDR3 DNA: TGTGCCAGCAGCTTAGAGTGGGGACAGGGGTTTTATCAGCCCCAGCATTTT

clone size: -
D gene: TRBD2
V gene: TRBV6-1
J gene: TRBJ2-2
CDR3 protein: CASRFLAGGPHTGELFF
CDR3 DNA: TGTGCCAGCAGATTCTTAGCGGGAGGGCCTCACACCGGGGAGCTGTTTTTT

clone size: few
D gene: TRBD2
V gene: TRBV25-1
J gene: TRBJ2-2
CDR3 protein: CASRGLAGDTGELFF
CDR3 DNA: TGTGCCAGCAGGGGCCTAGCGGGAGACACCGGGGAGCTGTTTTTT

clone size: once
D gene: -
V gene: TRBV12-3/TRBV12-4
J gene: TRBJ2-1
CDR3 protein: CASSPRVFGSSYNEQFF
CDR3 DNA: TGTGCCAGCAGTCCTAGAGTTTTTGGATCCAGTTACAATGAGCAGTTCTTC

clone size: -
D gene: TRBD2
V gene: TRBV30
J gene: TRBJ2-1
CDR3 protein: CAWSGYLAGEQFF
CDR3 DNA: TGTGCCTGGAGTGGATATCTAGCGGGGGAGCAGTTCTTC

clone size: -
D gene: TRBD1
V gene: TRBV15
J gene: TRBJ2-3
CDR3 protein: CATSNSDRVPDTQYF
CDR3 DNA: TGTGCCACCAGCAACTCAGACAGGGTCCCAGATACGCAGTATTTT

clone size: -
D gene: TRBD2
V gene: TRBV7-7
J gene: TRBJ2-5
CDR3 protein: CASSLEASGGQQETQYF
CDR3 DNA: TGTGCTAGCAGCTTAGAAGCTAGCGGGGGCCAGCAAGAGACCCAGTACTTC